Presented here are 14 T cell receptor beta chains from one specimen sequenced in a study of blood T cell repertoires in COVID-19. Here immunoSEQ multiplex PCR was the method, and the copy in TCRdb shows in-frame clones only, minus some. Here the sample spans about 140,000 clones, around three quarters being singletons. Sequenced input: peripheral blood. These TCRs come from a man at least 80 years old with acute or convalescent COVID-19.

V usage is TRBV6-2 or TRBV6-3 and J usage is TRBJ2-7; 7 bases align to TRBD1. Germline assignment: CDR1 MNHEY and CDR2 SVGEGT. The CDR3 loop spans 13 amino acids. Trimming removed 4 bases from V and 5 bases from J; junction bases left unmatched: 5. The CDR3 nucleotides read TGTGCCAGCAGTTTCGACAGGGTGGACGAGCAGTACTTC. Protein sequence: CASSFDRVDEQYF.

This clone was picked up a small number of times. The rearrangement joins TRBV6-5 to TRBJ1-2; 8 nucleotides line up with TRBD1. Trimming took 5 bases from V and 7 from J; bases not matched to a gene: 12. Germline CDR1 MNHEY, CDR2 SVGAGI. The CDR3 is 15 amino acids. The chain's CDR3 is CASSIEPGTGGGYTF. As DNA, the CDR3 is TGTGCCAGCAGTATCGAGCCCGGGACAGGCGGTGGCTACACCTTC.

The chain couples TRBV12-3 or TRBV12-4 to TRBJ2-1; TRBD2 matches 7 bases. This CDR3 comprises 12 residues. With 3 bases clipped from V and 10 bases from J, the junction kept 3 bases outside the gene matches. The CDR3 loop reads CASSFGLGEQFF. As DNA, the CDR3 is TGTGCCAGCAGTTTCGGACTAGGCGAGCAGTTCTTC.

This chain uses TRBV2 with TRBJ2-6; tentative D call: TRBD1 (6 bases). The CDR3 spans 16 residues. Germline CDR1 reads SNHLY; CDR2 reads FYNNEI. The germline V and J ends were trimmed by 5 bases and 7 bases, with 18 bases remaining between them. CDR3 protein: CASSRDIALDANVLTF. DNA for the CDR3: TGTGCCAGCAGTAGGGACATAGCGTTGGACGCCAACGTCCTGACTTTC.

The J gene is TRBJ1-3, the V gene TRBV4-2, with D possibly matching TRBD1 (5 bases). CDR3 size: 15 residues. Trimming removed 3 bases at V and 1 base at J, with 10 bases between. Per the germline V gene, CDR1 is LGHNA and CDR2 is YNFKEQ. The CDR3, as DNA: TGTGCCAGCAGCCACCGCTCAGGGTCTGGAAACACCATATATTTT. Translation gives CASSHRSGSGNTIYF.

The V and J genes are TRBV28 and TRBJ2-7; tentatively, D is TRBD1 (5 bases). CDR1 and CDR2 (germline): MDHEN, SYDVKM. V was cut by 2 bases and J by 3 bases, with 14 bases left in between. The CDR3 spans 15 residues. The CDR3 region is CASSLGGAVIYEQYF. The CDR3 coding sequence is TGTGCCAGCAGTTTAGGTGGGGCGGTTATCTACGAGCAGTACTTC.

This clone was counted once. The J gene is TRBJ1-2, the V gene TRBV3-1 (or the pseudogene TRBV3-2); D is uncertain. Looked up from germline, CDR1 is LGHDT and CDR2 is YNNKEL (reference sequence). V was shortened by 0 bases and J by 4 bases, with 12 bases between the two germline ends. The CDR3 runs 15 residues. CDR3 sequence reads: CASSQDLGQTYGYTF. In nucleotides, the CDR3 is TGTGCCAGCAGCCAAGATCTAGGCCAGACCTATGGCTACACCTTC.

The chain employs TRBV4-3 and TRBJ2-3; D is possibly TRBD1 (6 bases). The ends were cut back, 0 bases at V and 0 bases at J, with 13 bases in the middle. This CDR3 has 17 residues. The germline V gene encodes CDR1 LGHNA and CDR2 YSLEER. The CDR3 protein is CASSQDTGQRSTDTQYF. The CDR3 DNA follows: TGCGCCAGCAGCCAAGATACAGGGCAGAGGAGCACAGATACGCAGTATTTT.

As DNA, the CDR3 is TGTGCCAGCAGTTACCGTACAGGGGTAGCTTTCTTT. The encoded protein is CASSYRTGVAFF. The genes are TRBV6-5 and TRBJ1-1; 7 bases map to TRBD1. Trimming took 2 bases from V and 10 from J; bases not matched to a gene: 4. Germline V gene sequence: CDR1 MNHEY, CDR2 SVGAGI. The CDR3 is 12 amino acids.

The V gene is TRBV5-4, the J gene TRBJ2-2, with a tentative D call TRBD1 (6 bases). Germline CDR1 is SGHNT and CDR2 is YYREEE (reference sequence). V was pared by 1 base and J by 3 bases, with 7 bases between. The length of the CDR3 is 14 residues. CDR3 protein: CASSLWTDTGELFF. As DNA, the CDR3 is TGTGCCAGCAGCTTGTGGACAGACACCGGGGAGCTGTTTTTT.

This clone was recorded a few times. V is TRBV7-2 and J is TRBJ1-1, with D uncertain. The CDR3 length is 11 residues. Germline loops: CDR1 SGHTA, CDR2 FQGNSA. Trimming pared 4 bases from V and 3 bases from J, leaving 3 bases between. CDR3 sequence reads: CASSSYTEAFF. CDR3 sequence (DNA): TGTGCCAGCAGCTCGTACACTGAAGCTTTCTTT.

V usage is TRBV12-3 or TRBV12-4 and J usage is TRBJ2-7; tentatively, D is TRBD1 (6 bases). The CDR3 has 11 amino acids. Deletions cut 6 bases from V and 9 bases from J, with 12 bases between. CDR3 protein: CASSSGTLQYF. The DNA for the CDR3 is TGTGCCAGCAGCTCAGGGACATTGCAGTACTTC.

The J gene is TRBJ1-1, the V gene TRBV5-1, with 9 nucleotides matching TRBD1. The germline gives CDR1 SGHRS, CDR2 YFSETQ. V lost 4 bases to trimming and J lost 7 bases; unmatched junction nucleotides: 11. The CDR3 contains 15 residues. The CDR3 protein is CASSVRQGGYSEAFF. CDR3 sequence (DNA): TGCGCCAGCAGCGTTAGACAGGGGGGATACAGTGAAGCTTTCTTT.

This clone has a handful of counts. The chain recombines TRBV19 with TRBJ2-2; D is undetermined. With 3 bases removed from V and 4 bases from J, the gap between germline ends came to 9 bases. CDR1 is LNHDA, CDR2 SQIVND, per germline (reference sequence). The CDR3 is 14 residues long. CDR3 in DNA: TGTGCCAGTAGTATGTACTACCCCACCGGGGAGCTGTTTTTT. Its translation is CASSMYYPTGELFF.